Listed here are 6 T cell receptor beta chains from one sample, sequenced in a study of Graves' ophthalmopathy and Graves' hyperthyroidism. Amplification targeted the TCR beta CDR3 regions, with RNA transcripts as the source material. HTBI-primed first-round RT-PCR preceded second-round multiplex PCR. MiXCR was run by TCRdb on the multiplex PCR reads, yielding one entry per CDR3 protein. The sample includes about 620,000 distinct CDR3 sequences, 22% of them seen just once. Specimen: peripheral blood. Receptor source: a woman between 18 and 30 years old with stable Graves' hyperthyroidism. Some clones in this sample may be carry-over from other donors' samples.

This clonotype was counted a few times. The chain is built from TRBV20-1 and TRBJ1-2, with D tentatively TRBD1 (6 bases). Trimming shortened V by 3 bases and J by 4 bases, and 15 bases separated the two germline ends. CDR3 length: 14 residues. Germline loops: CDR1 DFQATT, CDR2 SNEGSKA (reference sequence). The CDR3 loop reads CSASPGQLSYGYTF. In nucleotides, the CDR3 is TGCAGTGCTAGCCCTGGACAGCTTTCCTATGGCTACACCTTC.

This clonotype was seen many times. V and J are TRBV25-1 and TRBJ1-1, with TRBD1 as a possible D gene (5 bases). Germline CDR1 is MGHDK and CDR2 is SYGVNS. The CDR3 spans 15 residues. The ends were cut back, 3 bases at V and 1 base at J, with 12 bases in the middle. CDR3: CASSERWQGNTEAFF. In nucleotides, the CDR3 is TGTGCCAGCAGTGAGAGATGGCAGGGGAACACTGAAGCTTTCTTT.

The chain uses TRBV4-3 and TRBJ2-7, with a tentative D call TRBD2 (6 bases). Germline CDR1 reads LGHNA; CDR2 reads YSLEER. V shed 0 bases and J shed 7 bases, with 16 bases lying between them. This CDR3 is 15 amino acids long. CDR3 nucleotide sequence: TGCGCCAGCAGCCAAGATGGCGGGGTATCTGGTGAGCAGTACTTC. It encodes CASSQDGGVSGEQYF.

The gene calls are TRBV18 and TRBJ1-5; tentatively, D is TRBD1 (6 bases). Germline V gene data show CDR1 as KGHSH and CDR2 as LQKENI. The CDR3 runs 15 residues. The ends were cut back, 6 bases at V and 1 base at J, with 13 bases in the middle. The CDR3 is CASSRGRDSNQPQHF. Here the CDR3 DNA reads TGTGCCAGCTCCCGGGGGCGCGACAGCAATCAGCCCCAGCATTTT.

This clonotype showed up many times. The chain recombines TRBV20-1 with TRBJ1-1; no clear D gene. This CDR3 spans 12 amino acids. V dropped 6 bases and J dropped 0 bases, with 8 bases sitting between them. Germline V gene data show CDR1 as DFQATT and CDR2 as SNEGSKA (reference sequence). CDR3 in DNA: TGCAGTGCCAGTCTATTGAACACTGAAGCTTTCTTT. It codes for CSASLLNTEAFF.

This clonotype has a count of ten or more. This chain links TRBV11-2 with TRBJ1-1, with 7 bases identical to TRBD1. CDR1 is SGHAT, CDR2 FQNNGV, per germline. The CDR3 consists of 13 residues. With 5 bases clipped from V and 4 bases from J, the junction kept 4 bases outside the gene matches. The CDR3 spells CASSPRGGTEAFF. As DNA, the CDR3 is TGTGCCAGCAGCCCCAGGGGGGGCACTGAAGCTTTCTTT.